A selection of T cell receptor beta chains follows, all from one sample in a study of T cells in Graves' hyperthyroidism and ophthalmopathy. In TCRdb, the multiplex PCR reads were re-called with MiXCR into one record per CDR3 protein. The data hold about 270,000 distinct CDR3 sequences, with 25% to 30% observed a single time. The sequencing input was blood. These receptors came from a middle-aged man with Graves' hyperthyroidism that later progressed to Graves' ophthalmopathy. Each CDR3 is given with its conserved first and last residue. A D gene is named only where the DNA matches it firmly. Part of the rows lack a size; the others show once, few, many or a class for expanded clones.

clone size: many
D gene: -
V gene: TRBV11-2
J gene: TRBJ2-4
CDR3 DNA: TGTGCCAGCAGCTTAGGGGAAGCCAAAAACATTCAGTACTTC
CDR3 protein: CASSLGEAKNIQYF

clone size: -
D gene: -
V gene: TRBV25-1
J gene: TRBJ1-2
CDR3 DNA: TGTGCCAGCAGTGGATACAGTTTCCAGGGCTACACCTTC
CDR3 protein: CASSGYSFQGYTF

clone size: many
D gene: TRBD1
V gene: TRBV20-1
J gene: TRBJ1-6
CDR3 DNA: TGCAGTGCTAGAGATTGGGGACAGGGGACTAATTCACCCCTCCACTTT
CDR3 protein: CSARDWGQGTNSPLHF

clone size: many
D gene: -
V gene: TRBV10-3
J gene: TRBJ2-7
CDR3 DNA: TGTGCCATCAGACCCGGGACACCGACCTACGAGCAGTACTTC
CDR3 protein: CAIRPGTPTYEQYF

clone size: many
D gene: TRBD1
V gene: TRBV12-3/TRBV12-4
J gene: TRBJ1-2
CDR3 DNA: TGTGCCAGCAGTTTTAAAGGGGGCGGCTACACCTTC
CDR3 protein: CASSFKGGGYTF

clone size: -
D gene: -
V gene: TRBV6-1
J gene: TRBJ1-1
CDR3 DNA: TGTGCCAGCAGTGTTGCGAGTAGGGACACTGAAGCTTTCTTT
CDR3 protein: CASSVASRDTEAFF

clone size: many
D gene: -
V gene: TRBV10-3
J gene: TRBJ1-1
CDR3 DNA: TGTGCCATCAGTCCTAGGGACCCGAACACTGAAGCTTTCTTT
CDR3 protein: CAISPRDPNTEAFF

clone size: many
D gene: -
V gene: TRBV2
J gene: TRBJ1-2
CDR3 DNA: TGTGCCAGCGCCAGGGCAGCTTATGGCTACACCTTC
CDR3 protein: CASARAAYGYTF

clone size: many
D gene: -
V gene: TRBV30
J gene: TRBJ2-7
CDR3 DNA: TGTGCCTGGAGCCTAACAGGGACGGGGGGTTACGAGCAGTACTTC
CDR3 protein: CAWSLTGTGGYEQYF

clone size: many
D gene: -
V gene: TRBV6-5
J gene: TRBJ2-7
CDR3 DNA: TGTGCCAGCAGACCTATTGACGGTCACTACGAGCAGTACTTC
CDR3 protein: CASRPIDGHYEQYF

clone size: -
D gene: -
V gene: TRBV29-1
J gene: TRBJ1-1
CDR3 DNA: TGCAGCGTTGAGCGGGGGAACACTGAAGCTTTCTTT
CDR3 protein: CSVERGNTEAFF

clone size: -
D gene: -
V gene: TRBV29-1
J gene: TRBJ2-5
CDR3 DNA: TGCAGCGTCGAGGTTGACAGTTTGAGGGCCCAGTACTTC
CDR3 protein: CSVEVDSLRAQYF

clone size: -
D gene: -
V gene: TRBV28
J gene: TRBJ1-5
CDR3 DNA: TGTGCCAGCAGTTTCGGGTGGGGAAATCAGCCCCAGCATTTT
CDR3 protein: CASSFGWGNQPQHF

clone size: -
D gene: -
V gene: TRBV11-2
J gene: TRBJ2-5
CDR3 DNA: TGTGCCAGCAGCTTAGAGCGCTGGGGGGAGACCCAGTACTTC
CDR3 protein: CASSLERWGETQYF

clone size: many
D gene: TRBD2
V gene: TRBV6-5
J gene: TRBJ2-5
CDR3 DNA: TGTGCCAGCACCGGGACTAGCGGGAGGGCGGAGACCCAGTACTTC
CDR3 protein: CASTGTSGRAETQYF

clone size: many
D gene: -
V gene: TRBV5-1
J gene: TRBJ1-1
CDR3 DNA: TGCGCCAGCAGCTTGGTACCCCCTTCCAACACTGAAGCTTTCTTT
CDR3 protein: CASSLVPPSNTEAFF

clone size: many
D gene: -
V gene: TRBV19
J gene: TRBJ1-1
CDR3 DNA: TGTGCCAGTAGTCCGATGCAGGGAGGGGACACTGAAGCTTTCTTT
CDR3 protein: CASSPMQGGDTEAFF

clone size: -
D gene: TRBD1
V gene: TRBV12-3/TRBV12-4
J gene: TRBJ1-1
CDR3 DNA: TGTGCCAGCAGGTACGGACAGGGTACCTTGAACACTGAAGCTTTCTTT
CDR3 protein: CASRYGQGTLNTEAFF

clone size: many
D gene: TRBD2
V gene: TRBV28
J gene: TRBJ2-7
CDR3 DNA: TGTGCCAGCAGTTTAACTAGCGGGAGGTCCTACGAGCAGTACTTC
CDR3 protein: CASSLTSGRSYEQYF

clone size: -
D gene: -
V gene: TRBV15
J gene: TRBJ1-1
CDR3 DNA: TGTGCCACCAGCACCCGGACGGGGAACACTGAAGCTTTCTTT
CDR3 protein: CATSTRTGNTEAFF

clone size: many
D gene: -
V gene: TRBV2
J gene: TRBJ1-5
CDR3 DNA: TGTGCCAGCAGCCCCGACCTCGGGCAGCCCCAGCATTTT
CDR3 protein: CASSPDLGQPQHF

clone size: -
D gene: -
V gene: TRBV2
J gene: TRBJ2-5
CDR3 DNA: TGTGCCAGCAGCGCGATGGAAGAGACCCAGTACTTC
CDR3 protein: CASSAMEETQYF

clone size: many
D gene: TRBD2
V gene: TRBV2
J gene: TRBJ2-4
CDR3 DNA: TGTGCCAGCAGCTCACGGGCTAGCGGGCTTGGGGACATTCAGTACTTC
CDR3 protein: CASSSRASGLGDIQYF

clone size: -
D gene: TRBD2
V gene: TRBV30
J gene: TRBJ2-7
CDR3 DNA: TGTGCCTGGAGTGCGGGAGGGCAGTCCTACGAGCAGTACTTC
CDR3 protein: CAWSAGGQSYEQYF

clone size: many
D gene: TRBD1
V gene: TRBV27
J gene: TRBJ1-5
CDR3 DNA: TGTGCCAGCAGTTTAATGGGACAGAGCAATCAGCCCCAGCATTTT
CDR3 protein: CASSLMGQSNQPQHF

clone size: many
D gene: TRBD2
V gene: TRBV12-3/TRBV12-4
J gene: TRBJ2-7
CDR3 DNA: TGTGCCAGCAACGCTCCGGGACTAGGGGTCTACGAGCAGTACTTC
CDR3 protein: CASNAPGLGVYEQYF

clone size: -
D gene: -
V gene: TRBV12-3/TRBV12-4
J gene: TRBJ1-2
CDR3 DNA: TGTGCCAGCAGTCCCTCTCGGGATTATGGCTACACCTTC
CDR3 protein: CASSPSRDYGYTF

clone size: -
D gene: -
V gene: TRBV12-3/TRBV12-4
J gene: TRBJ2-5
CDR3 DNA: TGTGCCACACAGCGGATCCCGGGGACCCAGTACTTC
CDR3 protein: CATQRIPGTQYF

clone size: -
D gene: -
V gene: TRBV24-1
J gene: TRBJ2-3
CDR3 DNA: TGTGCCACCAGCGATAGCGGGACAGACCGTGGTCCGCAGTATTTT
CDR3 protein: CATSDSGTDRGPQYF

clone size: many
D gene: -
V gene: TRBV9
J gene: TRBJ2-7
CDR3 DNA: TGTGCCAGCAGCGTAGGACCTGGGTACGAGCAGTACTTC
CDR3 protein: CASSVGPGYEQYF

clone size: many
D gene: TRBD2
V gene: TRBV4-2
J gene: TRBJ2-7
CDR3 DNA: TGTGCCAGCAGCCCGAATGCTTGGACTAGCGGGAGGGGAGAGCAGTACTTC
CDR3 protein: CASSPNAWTSGRGEQYF

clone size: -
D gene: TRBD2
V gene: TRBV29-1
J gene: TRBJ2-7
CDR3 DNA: TGCAGCGTTGGCCCTTTCGCCACTAGCGGACCCTACGAGCAGTACTTC
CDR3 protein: CSVGPFATSGPYEQYF

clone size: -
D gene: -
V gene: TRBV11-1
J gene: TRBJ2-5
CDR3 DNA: TGTGCCAGCAGCCGCGAAGCTACCAAGGAGACCCAGTACTTC
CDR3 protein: CASSREATKETQYF

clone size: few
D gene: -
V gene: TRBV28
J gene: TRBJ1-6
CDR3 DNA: TGTGCCAGCACCACCGTCGGTTATAATTCACCCCTCCACTTT
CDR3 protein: CASTTVGYNSPLHF

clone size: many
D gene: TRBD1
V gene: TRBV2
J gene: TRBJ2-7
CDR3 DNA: TGTGCCAGCGATCCGGGACAGACGATTGACGAGCAGTACTTC
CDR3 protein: CASDPGQTIDEQYF

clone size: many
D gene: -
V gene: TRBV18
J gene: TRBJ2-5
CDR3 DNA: TGTGCCAGCTCACCACAGGGCCAGAGGACCCAGTACTTC
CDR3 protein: CASSPQGQRTQYF

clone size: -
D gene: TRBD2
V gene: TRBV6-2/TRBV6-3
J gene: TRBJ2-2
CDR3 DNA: TGTGCCAGCAGTGCCGTGGTATGGGCGCGGGAGACCGGGGAGCTGTTTTTT
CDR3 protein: CASSAVVWARETGELFF

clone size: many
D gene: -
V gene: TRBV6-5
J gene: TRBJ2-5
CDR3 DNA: TGTGCCAGCAGTTACTCATCAGGGTCGGCGGGAGAGACCCAGTACTTC
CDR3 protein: CASSYSSGSAGETQYF

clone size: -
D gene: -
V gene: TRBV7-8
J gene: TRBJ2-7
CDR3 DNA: TGTGCCAGCAGCCTCCTAGCGAACGAGCAGTACTTC
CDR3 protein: CASSLLANEQYF

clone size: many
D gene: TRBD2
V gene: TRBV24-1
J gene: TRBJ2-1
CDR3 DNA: TGTGCCACCAGTGACCACATACTAGCGGGAGGATTTATTGAGCAGTTCTTC
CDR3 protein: CATSDHILAGGFIEQFF

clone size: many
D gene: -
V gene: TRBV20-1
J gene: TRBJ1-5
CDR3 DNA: TGCAGTGCCTCGGAGGGGACAACAAATCAGCCCCAGCATTTT
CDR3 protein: CSASEGTTNQPQHF

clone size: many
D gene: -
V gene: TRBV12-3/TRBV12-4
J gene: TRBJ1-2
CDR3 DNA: TGTGCCAGCAGTCCGACTTCGGGGGCGGGCTATGGCTACACCTTC
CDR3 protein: CASSPTSGAGYGYTF

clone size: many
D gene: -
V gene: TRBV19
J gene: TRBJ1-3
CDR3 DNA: TGTGCCAGTAGGGGCAGAGGAAACACCATATATTTT
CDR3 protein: CASRGRGNTIYF

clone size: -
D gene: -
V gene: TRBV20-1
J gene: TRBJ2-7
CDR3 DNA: TGCAGTGCTAGAGCATCACGGGATCTCTACGAGCAGTACTTC
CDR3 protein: CSARASRDLYEQYF

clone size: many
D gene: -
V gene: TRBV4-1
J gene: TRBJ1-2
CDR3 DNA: TGCGCCAGCAGCCAAGATGGTGGGCTGCCGACCGTGAGGGGCTACACCTTC
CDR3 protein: CASSQDGGLPTVRGYTF

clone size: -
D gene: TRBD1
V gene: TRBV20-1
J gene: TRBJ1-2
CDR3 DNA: TGCAGTGCTAGAGAGCCGAGGGGGCGCGACGGCTACACCTTC
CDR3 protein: CSAREPRGRDGYTF

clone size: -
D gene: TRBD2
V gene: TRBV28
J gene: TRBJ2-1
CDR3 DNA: TGTGCCAGCAGAAGACTTAGCGGGGGGCAAAACAATGAGCAGTTCTTC
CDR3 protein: CASRRLSGGQNNEQFF

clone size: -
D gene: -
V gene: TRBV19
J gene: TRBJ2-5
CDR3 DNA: TGTGCCAGCCGGGGGTTGGGGGAGACCCAGTACTTC
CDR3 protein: CASRGLGETQYF

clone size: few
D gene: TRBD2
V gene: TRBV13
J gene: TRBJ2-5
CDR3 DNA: TGTGCCAGCAGCTTAGGCGGACTAGCGGGAGGGCAAGAGACCCAGTACTTC
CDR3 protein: CASSLGGLAGGQETQYF

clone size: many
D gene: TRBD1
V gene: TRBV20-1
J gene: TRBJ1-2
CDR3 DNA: TGCAGTGCTAGATCGAGAACAGGGGGCTATTTTAACTATGGCTACACCTTC
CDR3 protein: CSARSRTGGYFNYGYTF

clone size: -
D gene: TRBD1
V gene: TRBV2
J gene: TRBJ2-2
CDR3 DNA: TGTGCCAGCAGCCCCGAAAGGGGGCTGGGGACCGGGGAGCTGTTTTTT
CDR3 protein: CASSPERGLGTGELFF

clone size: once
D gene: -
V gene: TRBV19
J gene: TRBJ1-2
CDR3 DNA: TGTGCCAGTAGTACGGTCGGGGATGGCTACACCTTC
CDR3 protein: CASSTVGDGYTF

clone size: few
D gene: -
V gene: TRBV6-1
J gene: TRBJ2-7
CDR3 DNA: TGTGCCAGCAGGGGGGCGGGAGCCTCCTACGAGCAGTACTTC
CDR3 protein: CASRGAGASYEQYF

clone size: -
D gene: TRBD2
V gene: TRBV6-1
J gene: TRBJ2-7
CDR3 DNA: TGTGCCAGCAGGATCCAAGCGGGGACCTACGAGCAGTACTTC
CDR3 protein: CASRIQAGTYEQYF

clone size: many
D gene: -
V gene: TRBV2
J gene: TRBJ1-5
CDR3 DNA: TGTGCCAGCAGCACCTGGGAGATGACCCGGCCCCAGCATTTT
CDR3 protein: CASSTWEMTRPQHF